The 20 T cell receptor beta chains presented below share a single source sample, sequenced in a study of T cell clonality in common variable immunodeficiency. Study-level results: Fewer deletions and N-nucleotide insertions were reportedly seen in common variable immunodeficiency TCR beta sequences.

Their antigens are not known. Assay: immunoSEQ multiplex PCR; the TCRdb copy retains only in-frame clones and omits some. This sample has under 25,000 clones, each found more than once. Material for sequencing was peripheral blood mononuclear cells. All receptors derive from a human donor with common variable immunodeficiency.

This clone was detected ten times or more. The read terminates 3 residues ahead of where the CDR3 ends, so the germline J gene completes it. The chain joins TRBV29-1 to TRBJ1-1, with 7 bases identical to TRBD1. The CDR3 has 16 amino acids. From germline, CDR1 is SQVTM and CDR2 ANQGSEA. J was trimmed by 2 bases and V by 4 bases; bases with no gene match: 13. The sequenced CDR3 bases are TGCAGCGTTGGCGGCGCCAGGGACAGACTAAACACTGAA. Residues: CSVGGARDRLNTE. The full CDR3 protein reads CSVGGARDRLNTEAFF.

This clone was counted at least ten times. With the read ending 3 residues before the CDR3 end, the germline J gene is used to fill in that end. Other DNA sequences in the sample encode the same CDR3. This chain links TRBV7-2 with TRBJ2-7, with 8 bases aligning to TRBD2. The trim removed 5 bases at V and 3 bases at J, leaving 3 bases unmatched. The germline gives CDR1 SGHTA, CDR2 FQGNSA. CDR3 length: 13 residues. The CDR3 DNA, read in part, is TGTGCCAGCAGCCCTAGCGGGTTCTACGAG. This translates into CASSPSGFYE. The whole CDR3 protein reads CASSPSGFYEQYF. The complete variable domain, with remaining parts taken from reference TRBV7-2 and TRBJ2-7, reads GAGVSQSPSNKVTEKGKDVELRCDPISGHTALYWYRQSLGQGLEFLIYFQGNSAPDKSGLPSDRFSAERTGGSVSTLTIQRTQQEDSAVYLCASSPSGFYEQYFGPGTRLTVT.

A note on this clone: The CDR3 end falls 3 residues outside the read, so it is completed with the germline J gene. This sequence joins TRBV6-2 or TRBV6-3 and TRBJ1-2, with D perhaps matching TRBD1 (6 bases). From germline, CDR1 is MNHEY and CDR2 SVGEGT. Trimming stripped 2 bases from V and 6 bases from J, with 13 bases between. The CDR3 extends over 14 amino acids. CDR3 DNA, as far as it was read: TGTGCCAGCAGTTACGGACAGCCCCAGGATGGC. Its translation is CASSYGQPQDG. The full CDR3 protein reads CASSYGQPQDGYTF.

Ten or more counts support this clone. The read ends 3 residues early relative to the CDR3; the germline J gene fills the gap. The chain joins TRBV30 to TRBJ1-2; TRBD1 might be the D (6 bases). There are 15 residues in the CDR3. V was trimmed by 2 bases and J by 2 bases, leaving 15 bases between them. Germline-derived CDR1 and CDR2 are GTSNPN and SVGIG (reference sequence). The DNA read from the CDR3 is TGTGCCTGGAGTACAGTTGGAGGGGGAAACTATGGC. It translates to CAWSTVGGGNYG. The whole CDR3 sequence reads CAWSTVGGGNYGYTF.

The sequenced CDR3 bases are TGTGCCATCCCAGCGGGGGCCACCTCTGGGGCCAACGTC. It specifies CAIPAGATSGANV. The whole CDR3 is CAIPAGATSGANVLTF. V gene TRBV6-2 or TRBV6-3 combines with J gene TRBJ2-6; TRBD2 matches at 8 bases. The CDR3 is cut off 3 residues early in the read; its end comes from the germline J gene. The germline V gene encodes CDR1 MNHEY and CDR2 SVGEGT. The CDR3 runs to 16 residues. V shed 10 bases and J 0 bases; nucleotides not matched to a gene: 8.

Comments on this clone: The read terminates 3 residues ahead of where the CDR3 ends, so the germline J gene completes it. This chain links TRBV19 with TRBJ1-5, with 9 bases lining up with TRBD1. V was pared by 4 bases and J by 6 bases, with 7 bases of the junction left unmatched. Germline V gene data show CDR1 as LNHDA and CDR2 as SQIVND (reference sequence). The CDR3 has 15 amino acids. CDR3 bases read: TGTGCCAGTAGTACTAAGGGACAGGGAGGTCAGCCC. Its protein is CASSTKGQGGQP. The complete CDR3 sequence is CASSTKGQGGQPQHF.

At least ten counts were recorded for this clone. The CDR3 end falls 3 residues outside the read, so it is completed with the germline J gene. This chain joins TRBV30 and TRBJ2-7, with 10 bases matching TRBD1. This CDR3 region has 12 residues. Germline V gives CDR1 GTSNPN, CDR2 SVGIG (reference sequence). The J segment lost 6 bases and the V segment lost 5 bases, leaving 4 bases of the junction unmatched. CDR3 region: CAWGGQGGEQYF. The part of the CDR3 DNA that was read is TGTGCCTGGGGTGGACAGGGGGGCGAG.

This clone was found many times. Read sequence stops 3 residues before the CDR3 end, and the germline J gene provides the missing end. The rearrangement links TRBV29-1 to TRBJ1-2, with 11 bases matching TRBD1. V lost 1 base to trimming and J lost 1 base; unmatched junction nucleotides: 5. CDR1 SQVTM and CDR2 ANQGSEA come from the germline V gene. The CDR3 has 16 residues. The CDR3 bases that were read are TGCAGCGTTGAAGGGACAGGGGGCGCGGATAACTATGGC. It is translated as CSVEGTGGADNYG. The whole CDR3 is CSVEGTGGADNYGYTF.

This clone came up many times. The CDR3 is cut off 3 residues early in the read; its end comes from the germline J gene. This chain joins TRBV5-5 and TRBJ2-2, with a tentative D call TRBD2 (6 bases). This CDR3 comprises 14 residues. The germline CDR1 and CDR2 sequences are SGHKS and YYEKEE (reference sequence). Trimming left V 4 bases short and J 6 bases short, with 13 bases between. CDR3 DNA, as far as it was read: TGTGCCAGCAGCCAATCTAGCGCAGCCGGGGAG. Translation gives CASSQSSAAGE. The full CDR3 is CASSQSSAAGELFF.

This clone was seen ten or more times. The read falls 3 residues short of the CDR3 end, and the missing part is taken from the germline J gene. This rearrangement joins TRBV5-4 to TRBJ1-1; no clear D. The CDR3 has 14 residues. The germline V gene encodes CDR1 SGHNT and CDR2 YYREEE (reference sequence). Trimming removed 0 bases from V and 5 bases from J, with 11 bases in between. The chain's CDR3 is CASSLAAQETEAFF. The CDR3 DNA, read in part, is TGTGCCAGCAGCTTGGCAGCCCAGGAGACTGAA.

Notes on this clone: The sequenced fragment ends 3 residues before the CDR3 boundary, so the rest is inferred from the germline J gene. The chain is built from TRBV7-2 and TRBJ2-5, with 13 bases that match TRBD2. Germline V CDR1 and CDR2: SGHTA, FQGNSA. This CDR3 is 15 amino acids long. Unmatched junction bases numbered 5, after V lost 5 bases and J lost 5 bases. CDR3 loop: CASSQTSGGWETQYF. The sequenced CDR3 bases are TGTGCCAGCAGCCAGACTAGCGGGGGGTGGGAGACC.

In the case of this clone: The read finishes 3 residues shy of the CDR3 end, and the germline J gene is used to complete it. The chain carries TRBV7-2 and TRBJ2-1, with 7 bases fitting TRBD2. The CDR3 runs 15 residues. The ends lost 0 bases at V and 3 bases at J; junction bases unmatched: 2. Germline CDR1 is SGHTA and CDR2 is FQGNSA. CDR3 DNA (partial): TGTGCCAGCAGCTTAGCCCTAGCGGACTACAATGAG. Its translation: CASSLALADYNE. The whole CDR3 region reads CASSLALADYNEQFF.

This clone occurred a few times. The sequenced fragment ends 3 residues before the CDR3 boundary, so the rest is inferred from the germline J gene. The gene calls are TRBV2 and TRBJ1-1; D is ambiguous. Germline V gene lookup returns CDR1 SNHLY and CDR2 FYNNEI. The CDR3 length is 12 residues. The V end was cut by 9 bases, the J end by 1 base, with 9 bases between. CDR3 amino acids: CARTQKNTEAFF. The CDR3 DNA, read in part, is TGTGCCAGGACACAGAAGAACACTGAA.

This clone was recorded many times. The sequence runs out 3 residues before the end of the CDR3; the remainder is reconstructed from the germline J gene. J is TRBJ1-5 and V is TRBV19; no clear D. Germline CDR1 and CDR2: LNHDA and SQIVND (reference sequence). V was cut by 5 bases and J by 6 bases, with 11 bases left in between. The CDR3 is made up of 13 amino acids. The chain's CDR3 is CASSFRVGQPQHF. CDR3 DNA, as far as it was read: TGTGCCAGTAGTTTCCGGGTGGGTCAGCCC.

The CDR3 region is CASGTDEETQYF. The part of the CDR3 DNA that was read is TGTGCCAGTGGGACAGATGAAGAGACC. The J gene is TRBJ2-5, the V gene TRBV7-9, with TRBD1 identical over 7 bases. The sequenced fragment ends 3 residues before the CDR3 boundary, so the rest is inferred from the germline J gene. This CDR3 has 12 residues. V lost 9 bases, J lost 3 bases, and 4 bases stayed unmatched. From germline, CDR1 is SEHNR and CDR2 FQNEAQ (reference sequence).

To note about this clone: The read halts 3 residues ahead of the CDR3 end, with the missing end drawn from the germline J gene. V usage is TRBV2 and J usage is TRBJ2-7; perhaps TRBD1 as D (6 bases). CDR1 and CDR2 (germline): SNHLY, FYNNEI. V lost 6 bases to trimming and J lost 0 bases, with 9 bases between them. The CDR3 has 13 amino acids. Incomplete CDR3 DNA: TGTGCCAGCAGACAGACAGGCTCCTACGAG. This encodes CASRQTGSYE. In full, the CDR3 is CASRQTGSYEQYF.

In this sample, this clone turned up a few times. The read is 3 residues too short to cover the CDR3 end, so that end is filled in from the germline J gene. The V and J genes are TRBV18 and TRBJ2-1; 9 nucleotides align to TRBD2. The CDR3 is 17 amino acids. Germline V gene data show CDR1 as KGHSH and CDR2 as LQKENI. With 5 bases clipped from V and 1 base from J, the junction kept 9 bases outside the gene matches. The CDR3 here is CASSSGLAGVSYNEQFF. The sequenced part of the CDR3 DNA is TGTGCCAGCTCATCCGGGTTAGCGGGAGTATCCTACAATGAG. Using reference TRBV18 and TRBJ2-1 for the parts outside the CDR3, the full variable domain is NAGVMQNPRHLVRRRGQEARLRCSPMKGHSHVYWYRQLPEEGLKFMVYLQKENIIDESGMPKERFSAEFPKEGPSILRIQQVVRGDSAAYFCASSSGLAGVSYNEQFFGPGTRLTVL.

Regarding this clone: The sequence runs out 3 residues before the end of the CDR3; the remainder is reconstructed from the germline J gene. This chain connects TRBV5-5 to TRBJ2-7; D uncertain. V lost 3 bases to trimming and J lost 2 bases, with 9 bases between them. Germline-derived CDR1 and CDR2 are SGHKS and YYEKEE (reference sequence). This CDR3 is built from 13 residues. The chain's CDR3 is CASSWSVAYEQYF. CDR3 bases read: TGTGCCAGCAGCTGGAGCGTGGCCTACGAG.

Only a few counts were recorded for this clone. The CDR3 end lies 3 residues beyond the end of the read and is filled in from the germline J gene. V gene TRBV30 combines with J gene TRBJ2-7; D is unclear. Trimming pared 5 bases from V and 1 base from J, leaving 6 bases between. Germline loops: CDR1 GTSNPN, CDR2 SVGIG (reference sequence). The CDR3 loop spans 11 amino acids. The CDR3 DNA, read in part, is TGTGCCTGGGCGATTTCCTACGAG. This encodes CAWAISYE. The CDR3, in full, reads CAWAISYEQYF.

Ten or more counts support this clone. The covered CDR3 bases are TGTGCCAGTTGCCGTTCGACAGGATTGGATCAGCCC. It yields the protein CASCRSTGLDQP. The entire CDR3 is CASCRSTGLDQPQHF. The chain is built from TRBV19 and TRBJ1-5; TRBD1 is a possible D gene (6 bases). The read terminates 3 residues before the CDR3 end, so the remaining end is supplied by the germline J gene. V lost 8 bases and J 5 bases, leaving 19 bases between the germline ends. The CDR3 loop spans 15 amino acids. The germline V gene encodes CDR1 LNHDA and CDR2 SQIVND (reference sequence).